This T cell receptor (beta chain) was recovered during a study of T cell changes during pregnancy in multiple sclerosis. This clone was seen a handful of times. Method: immunoSEQ multiplex PCR; TCRdb's copy keeps in-frame clones and lacks some. The repertoire holds about 40,000 clones, with 94% as singletons. This sequence originates from a female donor with multiple sclerosis, enrolled in a pregnancy study. The sample consisted of peripheral blood, taken in the third trimester of pregnancy.

The CDR3 here is CASSVQGYNSPLHF. Here the CDR3 DNA reads TGTGCCAGCAGCGTACAGGGCTATAATTCACCCCTCCACTTT. The J gene is TRBJ1-6, the V gene TRBV28, with D tentatively TRBD1 (6 bases). Germline CDR1 reads MDHEN; CDR2 reads SYDVKM. V gave up 6 bases and J gave up 3 bases, with 9 bases separating them. CDR3 length equals 14 residues.